Listed here are 32 T cell receptor beta chains from one sample, sequenced in a study of blood T cell repertoires in COVID-19. Assay used: immunoSEQ multiplex PCR; TCRdb lists only in-frame clones, some missing. This table has more than 80,000 clones, 70% to 90% appearing once. The source material was peripheral blood. The receptors here all came from an elderly man with acute or convalescent COVID-19.

This chain links TRBV6-1 with TRBJ1-6, with 10 bases identical to TRBD1. This CDR3 contains 15 residues. CDR1 and CDR2 from the germline V gene are MNHNS and SASEGT. Unmatched junction bases numbered 2, after V lost 3 bases and J lost 6 bases. CDR3 residues: CASSEDRGSNSPLHF. The DNA for the CDR3 is TGTGCCAGCAGTGAGGACAGGGGGAGTAATTCACCCCTCCACTTT.

This chain links TRBV5-4 with TRBJ2-5; the D gene is possibly TRBD1 (5 bases). The CDR3 has 15 residues. The V and J ends lost 0 bases and 1 base respectively, with 10 bases between them. CDR1 SGHNT and CDR2 YYREEE come from the germline V gene (reference sequence). CDR3 amino acids: CASSLDPGPQETQYF. The CDR3 region has the DNA TGTGCCAGCAGCTTGGACCCAGGGCCCCAAGAGACCCAGTACTTC.

The rearrangement joins TRBV3-1 (or the pseudogene TRBV3-2) to TRBJ2-1; no clear D. Trimming removed 0 bases at V and 5 bases at J, with 14 bases between. Germline lookup yields CDR1 LGHDT and CDR2 YNNKEL (reference sequence). The CDR3 contains 16 residues. The CDR3: CASSQDSSLPHNEQFF. As DNA, the CDR3 is TGTGCCAGCAGCCAAGATAGTTCCCTCCCTCACAATGAGCAGTTCTTC.

The gene calls are TRBV11-2 and TRBJ2-3, with D possibly being TRBD2 (5 bases). The CDR3 loop spans 16 amino acids. V lost 3 bases and J 1 base, leaving 14 bases between the germline ends. Germline V gene lookup returns CDR1 SGHAT and CDR2 FQNNGV. CDR3 in amino acids: CASSFSGRAGTDTQYF. The CDR3 DNA follows: TGTGCCAGCAGCTTCTCGGGGAGAGCAGGCACAGATACGCAGTATTTT.

The chain uses TRBV24-1 and TRBJ1-5, with D uncertain. Germline CDR1 KGHDR, CDR2 SFDVKD. V was clipped by 3 bases and J by 6 bases, with 8 bases between them. This CDR3 is 13 amino acids long. CDR3 nucleotide sequence: TGTGCCACCAGTGATCCGGGTGGTCAGCCCCAGCATTTT. The encoded protein is CATSDPGGQPQHF.

The chain joins TRBV27 to TRBJ1-1; 10 nucleotides line up with TRBD1. V shed 9 bases and J 5 bases; nucleotides not matched to a gene: 12. Looked up from germline, CDR1 is MNHEY and CDR2 is SMNVEV (reference sequence). CDR3 size: 15 residues. The CDR3 sequence is CARKSPGTGDTEAFF. In DNA, the CDR3 is TGTGCCAGAAAAAGTCCCGGGACAGGGGATACTGAAGCTTTCTTT.

This chain joins TRBV5-5 and TRBJ1-4; tentatively, D is TRBD1 (6 bases). The CDR3 loop spans 18 amino acids. V dropped 0 bases and J dropped 6 bases, with 21 bases sitting between them. Germline V gene lookup returns CDR1 SGHKS and CDR2 YYEKEE (reference sequence). CDR3: CASSLAAGAGMGYEKLFF. The CDR3 nucleotides read TGTGCCAGCAGCTTGGCGGCAGGGGCCGGGATGGGGTATGAAAAACTGTTTTTT.

This clone was detected once. V is TRBV5-8 and J is TRBJ2-7; 9 bases agree with TRBD1. The germline gives CDR1 SGHTS, CDR2 YDEGEE. The CDR3 contains 14 residues. The V segment lost 2 bases and the J segment 6 bases; nucleotides outside the gene matches: 6. CDR3 DNA sequence: TGTGCCAGCAGCTTTAGGGGGACAGGGCCCGAGCAGTACTTC. Translation: CASSFRGTGPEQYF.

V usage is TRBV5-1 and J usage is TRBJ2-1, with 8 positions matching TRBD1. The junction had 8 bases not matched to a gene; V was cut back by 7 bases and J by 2 bases. There are 15 residues in the CDR3. The germline CDR1 and CDR2 sequences are SGHRS and YFSETQ. This chain's CDR3 is CASGPLQGAYNEQFF. The CDR3 DNA reads TGCGCCAGCGGCCCATTACAGGGGGCCTACAATGAGCAGTTCTTC.

The chain carries TRBV11-3 and TRBJ2-5, with 14 bases lining up with TRBD2. Germline V gene data show CDR1 as SGHNT and CDR2 as YENEEA. This CDR3 comprises 16 residues. J lost 5 bases, V lost 5 bases, and 7 bases had no gene match. This CDR3 is CASSLGTSGSVETQYF. The CDR3 DNA reads TGTGCCAGCAGCCTTGGGACTAGCGGGAGTGTGGAGACCCAGTACTTC.

The chain is built from TRBV7-2 and TRBJ2-7; 11 nucleotides align to TRBD2. The germline gives CDR1 SGHTA, CDR2 FQGNSA. This CDR3 is built from 15 residues. V lost 5 bases and J lost 5; bases outside the gene matches: 8. The CDR3: CASSVLAGDFDEQYF. CDR3 in DNA: TGTGCCAGCAGCGTACTAGCGGGAGATTTCGACGAGCAGTACTTC.

This chain joins TRBV7-2 and TRBJ1-2; D gene unclear. Trimming removed 0 bases from V and 7 bases from J, with 9 bases in between. This CDR3 comprises 13 residues. Germline values: CDR1 SGHTA, CDR2 FQGNSA. Written as DNA, the CDR3 is TGTGCCAGCAGCTTAGCCACAGCAGTTGGCTACACCTTC. As protein: CASSLATAVGYTF. The full variable domain, with the rest looked up from reference TRBV7-2 and TRBJ1-2, is GAGVSQSPSNKVTEKGKDVELRCDPISGHTALYWYRQSLGQGLEFLIYFQGNSAPDKSGLPSDRFSAERTGGSVSTLTIQRTQQEDSAVYLCASSLATAVGYTFGSGTRLTVV.

The V gene is TRBV2, the J gene TRBJ2-2, with TRBD2 identical over 8 bases. Per the germline V gene, CDR1 is SNHLY and CDR2 is FYNNEI. This CDR3 is 16 amino acids long. Unmatched junction bases numbered 7, after V lost 1 base and J lost 6 bases. The CDR3 is CASSEDGTSVAGELFF. In DNA, the CDR3 is TGTGCCAGCAGTGAAGACGGGACTAGTGTGGCCGGGGAGCTGTTTTTT.

Ten or more counts support this clone. The junction shows a germline mismatch at one end, possibly a read error. This chain joins TRBV19 and TRBJ2-7, with 7 bases lining up with TRBD1. CDR3 size: 13 residues. CDR1 is LNHDA, CDR2 SQIVND, per germline (reference sequence). CDR3 nucleotides: TGTGCCACTAGTCGGGACAGAACCTACGAGCAGTACTTC. Its translation is CATSRDRTYEQYF.

This sequence joins TRBV4-3 and TRBJ1-3; 7 bases are a match to TRBD1. The CDR3 runs to 15 residues. V shed 4 bases and J 2 bases; nucleotides not matched to a gene: 5. Germline loops: CDR1 LGHNA, CDR2 YSLEER. CDR3 sequence: CASSPSTGPGNTIYF. The CDR3 nucleotides are TGCGCCAGCAGCCCATCGACAGGGCCTGGAAACACCATATATTTT.

The rearrangement links TRBV18 to TRBJ2-2, with 7 positions matching TRBD1. Unmatched junction bases numbered 4, after V lost 2 bases and J lost 4 bases. The CDR3 totals 15 residues. The V gene's germline CDR1 is KGHSH and CDR2 LQKENI. In DNA, the CDR3 is TGTGCCAGCTCACCAGAGACAGGGTCCACCGGGGAGCTGTTTTTT. Translated: CASSPETGSTGELFF.

The chain couples TRBV28 to TRBJ1-4; the match to TRBD1 covers 9 bases. Germline V gene sequence: CDR1 MDHEN, CDR2 SYDVKM. The CDR3 extends over 15 amino acids. Losses at the gene ends were 6 bases for V and 4 bases for J; bases not matched to a gene: 6. CDR3 nucleotides: TGTGCCAGCAGGCCATCGACAGGGGGTAATGAAAAACTGTTTTTT. This encodes CASRPSTGGNEKLFF.

The rearrangement joins TRBV6-2 or TRBV6-3 to TRBJ1-2; D might be TRBD1 (6 bases). Germline V CDR1 and CDR2: MNHEY, SVGEGT. Trimming left V 2 bases short and J 3 bases short, with 7 bases between. CDR3 length: 13 amino acids. The CDR3 protein is CASSYAGDYGYTF. The CDR3 coding sequence is TGTGCCAGCAGTTACGCAGGGGACTATGGCTACACCTTC.

This rearrangement joins TRBV4-3 to TRBJ2-7; 8 bases fit TRBD1. The CDR3 has 13 amino acids. V shed 1 base and J 9 bases; nucleotides not matched to a gene: 5. Germline V gives CDR1 LGHNA, CDR2 YSLEER. This CDR3 is CASSQAPGQGQYF. The CDR3 DNA is TGCGCCAGCAGCCAAGCCCCAGGACAGGGGCAGTACTTC.

This chain joins TRBV3-1 (or the pseudogene TRBV3-2) and TRBJ2-7, with a possible D match to TRBD2 (6 bases). CDR3 size: 15 residues. Germline V gene lookup returns CDR1 LGHDT and CDR2 YNNKEL (reference sequence). V gave up 2 bases and J gave up 4 bases, with 15 bases separating them. DNA for the CDR3: TGTGCCAGCAGCCAATCGCACTCAGGAGGGTACGAGCAGTACTTC. Translation gives CASSQSHSGGYEQYF.

The genes are TRBV5-1 and TRBJ2-3; 13 bases match TRBD2. The CDR3 extends over 16 amino acids. With 3 bases clipped from V and 2 bases from J, the junction kept 3 bases outside the gene matches. Germline V gene lookup returns CDR1 SGHRS and CDR2 YFSETQ. Here the CDR3 reads CASSYGLAGATDTQYF. In DNA form, the CDR3 reads TGCGCCAGCAGCTACGGACTAGCGGGAGCCACAGATACGCAGTATTTT.

Only one count was recorded for this clone. V gene TRBV7-3 combines with J gene TRBJ2-7, with TRBD1 matching 8 bases. Per germline, CDR1 SGHTA and CDR2 FQGTGA. The CDR3 is 15 amino acids. With 2 bases clipped from V and 6 bases from J, the junction kept 9 bases outside the gene matches. This CDR3 is CASSLFRGQGFEQYF. The CDR3 DNA sequence: TGTGCCAGCAGCTTATTCAGAGGACAGGGCTTCGAGCAGTACTTC.

The V and J genes are TRBV19 and TRBJ1-1; D perhaps matches TRBD1 (5 bases). The germline gives CDR1 LNHDA, CDR2 SQIVND (reference sequence). This CDR3 comprises 12 residues. Between the trimmed V and J ends, which lost 10 bases and 1 base, there was a span of 10 bases. This CDR3 is CATGGGNTEAFF. The CDR3 coding sequence is TGTGCCACCGGGGGGGGGAACACTGAAGCTTTCTTT.

The gene calls are TRBV6-5 and TRBJ2-6; D remains ambiguous. The CDR3 has 13 amino acids. Trimming cost V 6 bases and J 0 bases, with 3 bases left between them. Germline-derived CDR1 and CDR2 are MNHEY and SVGAGI. The CDR3: CASRASGANVLTF. The CDR3 nucleotides are TGTGCCAGCAGAGCCTCTGGGGCCAACGTCCTGACTTTC.

This chain links TRBV6-5 with TRBJ1-2; weak D call: TRBD1 (6 bases). Per germline, CDR1 MNHEY and CDR2 SVGAGI. V gave up 0 bases and J gave up 7 bases, with 12 bases separating them. This CDR3 is 14 amino acids long. CDR3 DNA sequence: TGTGCCAGCAGTTACTCGCGGGGGCAGAGTGGCTACACCTTC. Amino acid sequence: CASSYSRGQSGYTF.

This clone was found once. The chain recombines TRBV9 with TRBJ1-4; D is unclear. The CDR3 length is 17 residues. In germline, CDR1 is SGDLS, CDR2 YYNGEE. V lost 2 bases to trimming and J lost 2 bases, with 16 bases between them. The CDR3 spells CASSVSPLAGTNEKLFF. In DNA form, the CDR3 reads TGTGCCAGCAGCGTCTCCCCTTTGGCGGGCACTAATGAAAAACTGTTTTTT.

The chain joins TRBV5-4 to TRBJ2-7, with D tentatively TRBD2 (7 bases). Germline CDR1 SGHNT, CDR2 YYREEE (reference sequence). Trimming pared 4 bases from V and 3 bases from J, leaving 14 bases between. The CDR3 runs 14 residues. CDR3 nucleotides: TGTGCCAGCAGCCCGGGGGGCAGGGACTACGAGCAGTACTTC. Translated: CASSPGGRDYEQYF.

V and J are TRBV28 and TRBJ2-2, with 7 positions matching TRBD2. The CDR3 is 18 amino acids. Germline CDR1 and CDR2: MDHEN and SYDVKM. V trimming: 3 bases; J trimming: 3 bases; junction bases outside the gene matches: 13. The CDR3, as DNA: TGTGCCAGCAGTTTCCTCCTAAGAGCGGGATATCACACCGGGGAGCTGTTTTTT. The encoded protein is CASSFLLRAGYHTGELFF.

There are a few counts of this clone. This chain links TRBV27 with TRBJ2-7; 7 bases agree with TRBD2. CDR1 is MNHEY, CDR2 SMNVEV, per germline (reference sequence). V gave up 2 bases and J gave up 7 bases; unmatched junction bases: 2. The CDR3 contains 12 residues. The CDR3 protein is CASSLPGGEQYF. In DNA form, the CDR3 reads TGTGCCAGCAGTTTACCCGGGGGGGAGCAGTACTTC.

J is TRBJ2-7 and V is TRBV28; D perhaps matches TRBD1 (5 bases). The germline gives CDR1 MDHEN, CDR2 SYDVKM. CDR3 length: 14 residues. The V end lost 4 bases, the J end lost 6 bases, and 16 bases lay between the germline ends. This CDR3 is CASSSPAATAEQYF. CDR3 nucleotide sequence: TGTGCCAGCAGTTCACCAGCCGCGACAGCCGAGCAGTACTTC.

This sequence joins TRBV5-1 and TRBJ2-2; 7 bases align to TRBD2. The CDR3 runs to 16 residues. The junction had 7 bases not matched to a gene; V was cut back by 3 bases and J by 2 bases. CDR1 SGHRS and CDR2 YFSETQ come from the germline V gene. The CDR3 sequence is CASSSSGNANTGELFF. CDR3 DNA: TGCGCCAGCAGCTCGAGCGGGAACGCCAACACCGGGGAGCTGTTTTTT.

Points on this clone: The junction departs from the called germline gene at one end, perhaps through a read error. The V call is TRBV6-5, the J call TRBJ2-3; no reliable D call. The germline gives CDR1 MNHEY, CDR2 SVGAGI. The CDR3 is made up of 14 amino acids. The CDR3 nucleotides read TGTGCCAGCAGTGACTCCCGGTTTGCGGATACGCAGTATTTT. Amino acid sequence: CASSDSRFADTQYF.